This T cell receptor (beta chain) was identified during a study of blood T cell repertoires in COVID-19. Using immunoSEQ multiplex PCR, the repertoire was profiled, and TCRdb retains in-frame clones only, with some absent. The sample yields fewer than 250,000 clones, about 89% seen once. The V gene lost 6 bases and the J gene lost 0 bases, with 9 bases spanning the gap. The CDR3 sequence is 14 residues long. Germline CDR1 and CDR2: MNHEY and SVGAGI. The TCR originated in a woman between 18 and 29 years old who had recovered from COVID-19. What was sequenced was PBMCs or T cells enriched from blood (not recorded which). V and J are TRBV6-5 and TRBJ2-1; D possibly corresponds to TRBD1 (5 bases). CDR3 amino acids: CASSWTSSYNEQFF. For the CDR3, the DNA is TGTGCCAGCAGCTGGACAAGCTCCTACAATGAGCAGTTCTTC.